What follows is one T cell receptor beta chain and its context. Amplified TCR beta CDR3 regions came from RNA transcripts. First-round RT-PCR with HTBI primers amplified the TCR CDR3 region. TCRdb itself ran the multiplex PCR reads through MiXCR, one entry per CDR3 protein. This table holds fewer than 500,000 distinct CDR3 sequences, over 12% found once. The sample belongs to a study of T cells in Graves' hyperthyroidism and ophthalmopathy. Every diagnosis used clinical symptoms, serum thyroxine and TRAb, thyroid ultrasound and orbital computed tomography. The V gene's germline CDR1 is LNHDA and CDR2 SQIVND (reference sequence). The CDR3 is made up of 16 amino acids. The V segment lost 5 bases and the J segment 4 bases; nucleotides outside the gene matches: 6.

The chain joins TRBV19 to TRBJ2-1, with TRBD2 identical over 12 bases. The origin of this receptor is a man aged 18 to 35 with Graves' ophthalmopathy. The sample was blood. CDR3 coding DNA: TGTGCCAGTAGTGTCGGACTAGCGGGATGGTACAATGAGCAGTTCTTC. Its translation is CASSVGLAGWYNEQFF. Combining the CDR3 with reference TRBV19 and TRBJ2-1 gives the whole variable domain DGGITQSPKYLFRKEGQNVTLSCEQNLNHDAMYWYRQDPGQGLRLIYYSQIVNDFQKGDIAEGYSVSREKKESFPLTVTSAQKNPTAFYLCASSVGLAGWYNEQFFGPGTRLTVL.